These 15 T cell receptor beta chains were all obtained from the same sample, sequenced in a study of PD-1 blockade in classical Hodgkin lymphoma. Measured with immunoSEQ multiplex PCR; TCRdb has only the in-frame clones, and not every one. Of 7,000 to 8,000 clones in the sample, over 60% were seen once. All patients experienced relapse after autologous stem cell transplantation, and brentuximab vedotin exposure was variable. Investigators isolated CD4+ T cells from thawed PBMCs through magnetic negative selection. This specimen consisted of CD4+ T cells from blood, obtained at baseline. These receptors were collected from a human donor with classical Hodgkin lymphoma.

The CDR3 protein is CASSPGGGASYEQYF. CDR3 DNA: TGTGCCAGCTCACCGGGGGGGGGCGCATCCTACGAGCAGTACTTC. The genes are TRBV18 and TRBJ2-7, with a tentative D call TRBD2 (7 bases). With 3 bases removed from V and 1 base from J, the gap between germline ends came to 13 bases. The germline V gene encodes CDR1 KGHSH and CDR2 LQKENI. There are 15 residues in the CDR3.

The V and J genes are TRBV5-1 and TRBJ2-2; D unclear. The V end was cut by 3 bases, the J end by 6 bases, with 9 bases between. This CDR3 region has 13 residues. CDR1 and CDR2 from the germline V gene are SGHRS and YFSETQ. The CDR3: CASSWTGPGELFF. In DNA form, the CDR3 reads TGCGCCAGCAGCTGGACCGGACCCGGGGAGCTGTTTTTT.

In its sample, this clone was seen a few times. The chain has TRBV29-1 and TRBJ1-1, with D perhaps matching TRBD1 (5 bases). V lost 8 bases and J lost 1, with 17 bases in between. The CDR3 is 14 residues long. Germline CDR1 reads SQVTM; CDR2 reads ANQGSEA. CDR3 in DNA: TGCAGCACAACAACCGGGACGGCGAACACTGAAGCTTTCTTT. Residues: CSTTTGTANTEAFF.

J is TRBJ2-7 and V is TRBV4-3, with D uncertain. Germline CDR1 and CDR2: LGHNA and YSLEER. V was shortened by 0 bases and J by 7 bases, with 13 bases between the two germline ends. This CDR3 has 14 amino acids. CDR3 protein: CASSQEFGRREQYF. As DNA, the CDR3 is TGCGCCAGCAGCCAAGAATTCGGCAGACGTGAGCAGTACTTC.

The chain employs TRBV6-6 and TRBJ2-2; D gene ambiguous. The CDR3 length is 14 residues. The ends were cut back, 4 bases at V and 2 bases at J, with 8 bases in the middle. Per the germline V gene, CDR1 is MNHNY and CDR2 is SVGAGI (reference sequence). CDR3 nucleotide sequence: TGTGCCAGCAGTTTTGGGCTTAACACCGGGGAGCTGTTTTTT. Translating gives CASSFGLNTGELFF.

V and J are TRBV5-1 and TRBJ2-5; 8 bases match TRBD2. The trim removed 0 bases at V and 0 bases at J, leaving 16 bases unmatched. The CDR3 spans 20 residues. Germline CDR1 reads SGHRS; CDR2 reads YFSETQ. The CDR3 coding sequence is TGCGCCAGCAGCTTGGATCCTACGGCCACGGGGGGGACCTACCAAGAGACCCAGTACTTC. This gives the protein CASSLDPTATGGTYQETQYF.

The rearrangement uses TRBV5-1 and TRBJ2-5; weak D call: TRBD1 (5 bases). Trimming stripped 4 bases from V and 6 bases from J, with 16 bases between. CDR1 is SGHRS, CDR2 YFSETQ, per germline. This CDR3 spans 14 amino acids. The CDR3 nucleotides are TGCGCCAGCAGCACGGTTCCAGGGTCGAAGACCCAGTACTTC. This codes for CASSTVPGSKTQYF.

This clone has more than one count but fewer than ten. The chain employs TRBV5-1 and TRBJ1-2; D remains ambiguous. The germline gives CDR1 SGHRS, CDR2 YFSETQ. The CDR3 runs to 14 residues. Trimming stripped 1 base from V and 1 base from J, with 8 bases between. DNA for the CDR3: TGCGCCAGCAGCTTGTCTGACTTTAACTATGGCTACACCTTC. It translates to CASSLSDFNYGYTF.

This chain joins TRBV5-6 and TRBJ1-3; D is unclear. Germline V gene lookup returns CDR1 SGHDT and CDR2 YYEEEE. With 2 bases removed from V and 6 bases from J, the gap between germline ends came to 9 bases. The CDR3 is made up of 13 amino acids. CDR3 residues: CASSFDRVNTIYF. In DNA, the CDR3 is TGTGCCAGCAGCTTCGACCGTGTAAACACCATATATTTT.

The gene calls are TRBV6-5 and TRBJ2-7; perhaps TRBD1 as D (5 bases). The germline V gene has CDR1 MNHEY and CDR2 SVGAGI. CDR3 length: 14 amino acids. The V end was cut by 4 bases, the J end by 2 bases, with 12 bases between. The CDR3 loop is CASSWGQATYEQYF. In nucleotides, the CDR3 is TGTGCCAGCAGTTGGGGCCAGGCTACCTACGAGCAGTACTTC.

This clone was seen once. This chain uses TRBV23-1 with TRBJ2-2, with D unclear. TRBV23-1 is designated an ORF whose function remains uncertain. Trimming removed 9 bases at V and 4 bases at J, with 24 bases between. This CDR3 has 17 residues. The CDR3 bases are TGCGCCAGGGCGAGGATGGATTGCAGGTACGTCACCGGGGAGCTGTTTTTT. Protein sequence: CARARMDCRYVTGELFF.

CDR3 nucleotides: TGTGCCAGCAGCCCGACAGGCAGGAACACTGAAGCTTTCTTT. It encodes CASSPTGRNTEAFF. The chain links TRBV5-4 to TRBJ1-1, with a tentative D call TRBD1 (6 bases). The germline CDR1 and CDR2 sequences are SGHNT and YYREEE (reference sequence). This CDR3 comprises 14 residues. The V end lost 4 bases, the J end lost 1 base, and 11 bases lay between the germline ends.

The chain is built from TRBV7-2 and TRBJ1-5, with 10 bases identical to TRBD1. CDR3 length: 16 amino acids. Germline CDR1 SGHTA, CDR2 FQGNSA. With 1 base clipped from V and 6 bases from J, the junction kept 6 bases outside the gene matches. CDR3 bases: TGTGCCAGCAGCTTAGTGGGGACAGGGGTTGGTCAGCCCCAGCATTTT. Protein: CASSLVGTGVGQPQHF.

The chain joins TRBV7-2 to TRBJ2-3; D could derive from TRBD1 or TRBD2 (5 bases each). The ends were cut back, 6 bases at V and 2 bases at J, with 15 bases in the middle. Germline values: CDR1 SGHTA, CDR2 FQGNSA. The CDR3 has 15 residues. This CDR3 reads CASRPPGTDTDTQYF. The CDR3 DNA sequence: TGTGCCAGCAGACCCCCGGGGACCGACACAGATACGCAGTATTTT. The variable domain in full, completed from reference TRBV7-2 and TRBJ2-3, reads GAGVSQSPSNKVTEKGKDVELRCDPISGHTALYWYRQSLGQGLEFLIYFQGNSAPDKSGLPSDRFSAERTGGSVSTLTIQRTQQEDSAVYLCASRPPGTDTDTQYFGPGTRLTVL.

The rearrangement joins TRBV2 to TRBJ2-7; 9 nucleotides agree with TRBD2. V shed 10 bases, J shed 5 bases, and the junction held 12 bases outside the gene matches. The CDR3 is made up of 14 amino acids. Germline V gene lookup returns CDR1 SNHLY and CDR2 FYNNEI. CDR3 DNA: TGTGCCACCTCATCGAATAGCGGGGGCGACGAGCAGTACTTC. This encodes CATSSNSGGDEQYF. Supplemented by reference TRBV2 and TRBJ2-7, the full variable domain reads EPEVTQTPSHQVTQMGQEVILRCVPISNHLYFYWYRQILGQKVEFLVSFYNNEISEKSEIFDDQFSVERPDGSNFTLKIRSTKLEDSAMYFCATSSNSGGDEQYFGPGTRLTVT.